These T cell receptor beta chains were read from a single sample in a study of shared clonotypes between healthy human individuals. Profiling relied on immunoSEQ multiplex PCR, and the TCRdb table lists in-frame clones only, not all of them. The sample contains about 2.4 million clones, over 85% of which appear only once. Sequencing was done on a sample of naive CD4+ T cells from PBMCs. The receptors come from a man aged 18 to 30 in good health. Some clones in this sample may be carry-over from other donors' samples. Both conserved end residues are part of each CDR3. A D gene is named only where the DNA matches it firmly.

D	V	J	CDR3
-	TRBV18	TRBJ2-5	CASSPLVTQYF
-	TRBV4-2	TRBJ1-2	CASSQEGGSRDYGYTF
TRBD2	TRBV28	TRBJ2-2	CASSLLAGGPRTGELFF
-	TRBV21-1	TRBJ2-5	CASSKRGGGGAGETQYF
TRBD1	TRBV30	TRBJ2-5	CAWSVQGAQETQYF
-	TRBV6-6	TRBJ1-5	CASRPGPNSNQPQHF
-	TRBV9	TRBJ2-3	CASSVSGTTDTQYF
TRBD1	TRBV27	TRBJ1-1	CASSRTGGHTEAFF
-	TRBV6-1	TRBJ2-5	CASSRPEGLQETQYF
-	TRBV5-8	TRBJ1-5	CASSLPGSGQPQHF
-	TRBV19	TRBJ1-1	CASTPGTLKWAEAFF
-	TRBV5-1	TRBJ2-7	CASSFPGDYEQYF
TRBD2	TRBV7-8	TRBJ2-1	CASSAPRAGIYNEQFF
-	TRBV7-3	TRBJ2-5	CASARNPQETQYF
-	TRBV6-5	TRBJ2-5	CASQIGETQYF
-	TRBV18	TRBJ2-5	CASSPQANQETQYF
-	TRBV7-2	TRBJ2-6	CASSLSSGANVLTF
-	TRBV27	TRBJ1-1	CASSPRATPQMNTEAFF
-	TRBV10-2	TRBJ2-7	CASRHWLGRSYEQYF
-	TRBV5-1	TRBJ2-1	CASSSGTLGDEQFF
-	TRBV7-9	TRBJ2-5	CASSSWTRETQYF
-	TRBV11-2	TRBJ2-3	CASSTTGTRTDTQYF
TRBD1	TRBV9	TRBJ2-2	CASSVRGDRVSNTGELFF
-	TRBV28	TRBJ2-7	CASSLSRPARLNF
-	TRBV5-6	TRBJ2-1	CASSLTNGDEQFF
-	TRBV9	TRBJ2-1	CASSVADGEQFF
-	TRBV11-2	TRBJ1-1	CASSLDGAGAFF